This T cell receptor (beta chain) is from a study of response to subunit inactivated influenza vaccine. MiXCR, applied by TCRdb to the RT-PCR reads, yields one record per CDR3 protein. The repertoire has about 800,000 distinct CDR3 sequences, less than 25% of them found once; the top ten carry about a tenth. The length of the CDR3 is 16 residues. Trimming at V came to 4 bases and at J to 3 bases, leaving 14 bases not matched to a gene. Germline CDR1 is SQVTM and CDR2 is ANQGSEA. General study findings and limits: A suggestion made by the authors is that each seasonal influenza vaccination recruits few new T cells.

This clonotype was recorded at least ten times. As yet, its antigen is unknown. The clonotype was recovered from a man in his fifties or sixties who received an inactivated influenza vaccine. V gene TRBV29-1 combines with J gene TRBJ2-7; 8 nucleotides line up with TRBD1. The source material was PBMCs from blood, sampled 5 to 6 days after vaccination. CDR3 in DNA: TGCAGCGTTGTACTAGTGACAGGGGTCCGACTCTACGAGCAGTACTTC. Translating it yields CSVVLVTGVRLYEQYF.